These 27 T cell receptor beta chains originate from one sample sequenced in a study of early T cells in non-severe SARS-CoV-2 infection. TCRdb ran MiXCR on the 5' RACE reads and lists one entry per CDR3 protein. The data hold about 90,000 distinct CDR3 sequences, with less than 15% observed a single time. Sample: whole blood, taken at baseline. All receptors derive from an adult who was a healthcare worker with PCR-confirmed SARS-CoV-2 infection or an uninfected control (not recorded which).

Many counts were recorded for this clonotype. J is TRBJ1-1 and V is TRBV29-1; D may be TRBD1 (5 bases). CDR1 is SQVTM and CDR2 is ANQGSEA in the germline V gene. V shed 4 bases and J shed 6 bases, with 9 bases lying between them. The CDR3 length is 11 residues. CDR3 protein: CSVVRDAEAFF. The CDR3 DNA follows: TGCAGCGTTGTTAGGGACGCTGAAGCTTTCTTT.

This clonotype was recorded at least ten times. The chain recombines TRBV19 with TRBJ2-5; TRBD2 matches at 11 bases. CDR3 length: 17 residues. The germline CDR1 and CDR2 sequences are LNHDA and SQIVND (reference sequence). Trimming took 6 bases from V and 2 from J; bases not matched to a gene: 11. The CDR3 sequence: CASSLATTSGVQETQYF. As DNA, the CDR3 is TGTGCCAGTAGCCTGGCCACGACTAGCGGGGTGCAAGAGACCCAGTACTTC.

At least ten counts were recorded for this clonotype. The chain recombines TRBV11-3 with TRBJ2-7, with TRBD2 identical over 8 bases. V lost 1 base and J lost 2; bases outside the gene matches: 1. Germline CDR1 reads SGHNT; CDR2 reads YENEEA. The CDR3 has 14 residues. CDR3 loop: CASSLVAGTYEQYF. The CDR3 DNA reads as TGTGCCAGCAGCTTAGTAGCGGGGACCTACGAGCAGTACTTC.

This clonotype was found a few times. Here the CDR3 reads CATGSSGQSYEQYF. The CDR3 DNA sequence: TGTGCCACAGGGAGTTCAGGGCAATCCTACGAGCAGTACTTC. This chain connects TRBV12-3 or TRBV12-4 to TRBJ2-7, with D perhaps being TRBD1 or TRBD2 (5 bases each). There are 14 residues in the CDR3. Trimming removed 10 bases from V and 1 base from J, with 17 bases in between.

This clonotype was detected only a few times. This rearrangement joins TRBV5-1 to TRBJ2-6, with D maybe TRBD2 (6 bases). The CDR3 totals 16 residues. The V gene's germline CDR1 is SGHRS and CDR2 YFSETQ. V shed 1 base and J shed 0 bases, with 8 bases lying between them. The DNA for the CDR3 is TGCGCCAGCAGCTTGTCCGGGGGCTCTGGGGCCAACGTCCTGACTTTC. It yields the protein CASSLSGGSGANVLTF. The full variable domain, in which reference TRBV5-1 and TRBJ2-6 provide the parts outside the CDR3, is KAGVTQTPRYLIKTRGQQVTLSCSPISGHRSVSWYQQTPGQGLQFLFEYFSETQRNKGNFPGRFSGRQFSNSRSEMNVSTLELGDSALYLCASSLSGGSGANVLTFGAGSRLTVL.

The rearrangement links TRBV30 to TRBJ2-1; D is unclear. V was clipped by 4 bases and J by 9 bases, with 19 bases between them. The CDR3 extends over 14 amino acids. CDR1 and CDR2 (germline): GTSNPN, SVGIG (reference sequence). The CDR3 coding sequence is TGTGCCTGGACCTCCGGGTCCCCGGCCCGTGAGCAGTTCTTC. Protein product: CAWTSGSPAREQFF.

This clonotype was recorded a few times. The chain combines TRBV12-3 or TRBV12-4 with TRBJ1-1, with no clear D. Trimming pared 8 bases from V and 10 bases from J, leaving 11 bases between. There are 10 residues in the CDR3. CDR3 nucleotide sequence: TGTGCCAGCGGTCGACGGGGAGCTTTCTTT. It codes for CASGRRGAFF.

This clonotype was recorded many times. The chain couples TRBV20-1 to TRBJ1-6; weak D call: TRBD1 (6 bases). Per the germline V gene, CDR1 is DFQATT and CDR2 is SNEGSKA (reference sequence). The CDR3 loop spans 16 amino acids. V lost 6 bases and J 9 bases, leaving 24 bases between the germline ends. CDR3 sequence (DNA): TGCAGTGCGGCGGGGATAGGGGGGATGGAAATTTCACCCCTCCACTTT. Its translation is CSAAGIGGMEISPLHF.

At least ten counts were recorded for this clonotype. The chain uses TRBV5-1 and TRBJ2-1; 12 bases align to TRBD2. CDR1 and CDR2 from the germline V gene are SGHRS and YFSETQ. Germline trimming cut 4 bases from V and 4 bases from J; bases unmatched to any gene: 3. The CDR3 has 15 amino acids. CDR3 in DNA: TGCGCCAGCAGCCTCACTAGCGGGGGGTACAATGAGCAGTTCTTC. As protein: CASSLTSGGYNEQFF.

This clonotype turned up a few times. The V call is TRBV11-3, the J call TRBJ2-1; TRBD2 aligns across 9 bases. From germline, CDR1 is SGHNT and CDR2 YENEEA. J lost 8 bases, V lost 1 base, and 9 bases had no gene match. There are 16 residues in the CDR3. CDR3 DNA sequence: TGTGCCAGCAGCTTAGGGGCGGGGGGGCCTGTCCATGAGCAGTTCTTC. Residues: CASSLGAGGPVHEQFF.

The chain joins TRBV4-1 to TRBJ2-3; TRBD2 might be the D (5 bases). In germline, CDR1 is MGHRA, CDR2 YSYEKL. The CDR3 is 13 amino acids. The V gene lost 4 bases and the J gene lost 11 bases, with 16 bases spanning the gap. CDR3 sequence: CASSPNGGYRQYF. CDR3 sequence (DNA): TGCGCCAGCAGCCCCAACGGAGGATACCGGCAGTATTTT.

The V gene is TRBV20-1, the J gene TRBJ2-7; no definite D call. This CDR3 comprises 15 residues. V was shortened by 7 bases and J by 2 bases, with 21 bases between the two germline ends. In germline, CDR1 is DFQATT, CDR2 SNEGSKA (reference sequence). CDR3 sequence reads: CSVPYGSAITYEQYF. The CDR3 bases are TGCAGTGTTCCCTACGGGTCAGCCATCACCTACGAGCAGTACTTC.

The chain recombines TRBV3-1 with TRBJ2-3; tentative D call: TRBD1 (6 bases). The CDR3 is 16 amino acids. Trimming left V 4 bases short and J 2 bases short, with 16 bases between. The V gene's germline CDR1 is LGHDT and CDR2 YNNKEL (reference sequence). The CDR3 sequence: CASSLTRGFNTDTQYF. The CDR3 DNA follows: TGTGCCAGCAGCCTAACGAGGGGGTTCAACACAGATACGCAGTATTTT.

This chain connects TRBV11-2 to TRBJ2-3, with TRBD1 identical over 9 bases. The CDR3 length is 15 residues. V gave up 6 bases and J gave up 1 base; unmatched junction bases: 5. Per the germline V gene, CDR1 is SGHAT and CDR2 is FQNNGV. Here the CDR3 DNA reads TGTGCCAGCAGACACAGGGGGCTGCGCACAGATACGCAGTATTTT. Its translation is CASRHRGLRTDTQYF.

This clonotype showed up many times. This chain joins TRBV12-3 or TRBV12-4 and TRBJ2-5; possible D gene TRBD1, 6 bases. Trimming cost V 6 bases and J 1 base, with 12 bases left between them. The CDR3 is 14 residues long. In DNA form, the CDR3 reads TGTGCCAGCAGAATGGGACAAAGCCAAGAGACCCAGTACTTC. This gives the protein CASRMGQSQETQYF.

This clonotype was seen more than once but under ten times. The conserved final phenylalanine or tryptophan is absent from the CDR3, which likely points to a read error. Here the CDR3 reads CASSLSPPEQFV. The CDR3 DNA is TGTGCCAGCAGCTTAAGTCCCCCGGAGCAGTTCGTC. This chain links TRBV7-9 with TRBJ2-1; D is unclear. The germline CDR1 and CDR2 sequences are SEHNR and FQNEAQ (reference sequence). CDR3 size: 12 residues. Deletions cut 2 bases from V and 10 bases from J, with 9 bases between.

The V call is TRBV11-2, the J call TRBJ1-1; TRBD1 matches at 8 bases. The V segment lost 3 bases and the J segment 5 bases; nucleotides outside the gene matches: 5. This CDR3 contains 14 residues. The germline V gene encodes CDR1 SGHAT and CDR2 FQNNGV. As DNA, the CDR3 is TGTGCCAGCAGCTTCGGGCAGGGGGCAACTGAAGCTTTCTTT. Protein sequence: CASSFGQGATEAFF.

The chain joins TRBV11-2 to TRBJ2-7; tentative D call: TRBD1 (6 bases). CDR3 length equals 14 residues. Trimming removed 7 bases from V and 6 bases from J, with 19 bases in between. Germline V gene lookup returns CDR1 SGHAT and CDR2 FQNNGV. The CDR3, as DNA: TGTGCCAGCAATCGTGGCAGGGGTGTATCCGAGCAGTACTTC. It specifies CASNRGRGVSEQYF.

The chain uses TRBV9 and TRBJ2-3, with 7 bases matching TRBD2. The V gene end was trimmed by 4 bases and the J gene end by 0 bases; junction bases not matched to a gene: 8. The CDR3 is 16 residues long. The V gene's germline CDR1 is SGDLS and CDR2 YYNGEE. The CDR3 loop is CASSKGTTPSTDTQYF. Written as DNA, the CDR3 is TGTGCCAGCAGCAAGGGGACTACTCCTAGCACAGATACGCAGTATTTT.

This chain joins TRBV20-1 and TRBJ2-2; D might be TRBD2 (6 bases). V was pared by 3 bases and J by 4 bases, with 12 bases between. The germline CDR1 and CDR2 sequences are DFQATT and SNEGSKA (reference sequence). The CDR3 runs 14 residues. The CDR3 nucleotides are TGCAGTGCTAGGGTTCCGGGAGTCACCGGGGAGCTGTTTTTT. Protein: CSARVPGVTGELFF.

This clonotype occurred a few times. This rearrangement joins TRBV27 to TRBJ2-1; D is uncertain. Trimming left V 3 bases short and J 2 bases short, with 8 bases between. Germline CDR1 reads MNHEY; CDR2 reads SMNVEV (reference sequence). The CDR3 consists of 14 residues. CDR3 bases: TGTGCCAGCAGTTTGTTAAGACCCTACAATGAGCAGTTCTTC. This sequence encodes CASSLLRPYNEQFF.

The chain is built from TRBV19 and TRBJ1-2; unclear D gene. CDR3 length: 14 residues. CDR1 and CDR2 (germline): LNHDA, SQIVND (reference sequence). The V gene lost 4 bases and the J gene lost 0 bases, with 9 bases spanning the gap. The CDR3 DNA reads TGTGCCAGTAGTAGTACGCAAGCTAACTATGGCTACACCTTC. Protein product: CASSSTQANYGYTF.

This clonotype has at least ten counts. The V and J genes are TRBV24-1 and TRBJ2-1; unclear D gene. V lost 3 bases, J lost 6 bases, and 14 bases lay in between. CDR3 length: 15 residues. Germline loops: CDR1 KGHDR, CDR2 SFDVKD. CDR3 DNA sequence: TGTGCCACCAGTGATCTCTTCCGAGACCGCAATGAGCAGTTCTTC. It yields the protein CATSDLFRDRNEQFF.

The genes are TRBV7-3 and TRBJ2-1, with D tentatively TRBD1 (5 bases). The V gene's germline CDR1 is SGHTA and CDR2 FQGTGA. The CDR3 loop spans 13 amino acids. The V gene lost 4 bases and the J gene lost 10 bases, with 14 bases spanning the gap. The CDR3 loop reads CASSYGASREQFF. CDR3 nucleotide sequence: TGTGCCAGCAGCTATGGGGCTAGTCGGGAGCAGTTCTTC.

V and J are TRBV6-5 and TRBJ2-4; D is tentatively TRBD1 or TRBD2 (5 bases each). Germline assignment: CDR1 MNHEY and CDR2 SVGAGI. Between the trimmed V and J ends, which lost 4 bases and 8 bases, there was a span of 15 bases. This CDR3 region has 14 residues. The CDR3 bases are TGTGCCAGCAGTTCCCCGGGACGCAGCGACATTCAGTACTTC. This translates into CASSSPGRSDIQYF.

This clonotype was detected many times. This chain joins TRBV5-6 and TRBJ2-3, with D possibly TRBD2 on 6 matching bases. Germline V gene sequence: CDR1 SGHDT, CDR2 YYEEEE. The V end was cut by 1 base, the J end by 4 bases, with 13 bases between. The CDR3 is made up of 15 amino acids. The CDR3 protein is CASSLSGGISDTQYF. The CDR3 DNA sequence: TGTGCCAGCAGCTTGTCTGGCGGGATATCAGATACGCAGTATTTT.

This sequence joins TRBV29-1 and TRBJ2-7; TRBD2 matches 7 bases. J gave up 6 bases and V 6 bases, and 8 bases lay outside the gene matches. The CDR3 has 12 residues. CDR1 SQVTM and CDR2 ANQGSEA come from the germline V gene. As DNA, the CDR3 is TGCAGCGTCGTCGGGGGGACCGGCGAGCAGTACTTC. It is translated as CSVVGGTGEQYF.